Described below is a single T cell receptor beta chain sequence and its context. What it binds is unknown. The read comes to an end 3 residues before the CDR3 does, leaving the germline J gene to fill in the end. CDR3 length: 13 amino acids. V lost 6 bases, J lost 6 bases, and 7 bases stayed unmatched. Germline CDR1 and CDR2: SNHLY and FYNNEI. HPV was found by MY09/MY11 PCR and dot-blot genotyping. Using immunoSEQ multiplex PCR, the repertoire was profiled, and TCRdb retains in-frame clones only, with some absent. This table lists 30,000 to 35,000 clones. This record belongs to a study of T cells in women clearing cervical HPV infection. Study-wide background: Women with histologically confirmed HPV16-related CIN3 or worse, 2 with invasive cancer, served as cases. HLA type could not be excluded as a confounder.

Points from the study as a whole: TRBV6-7 relative abundance averaged 0.11% in cases and 0.15% to 0.2% in controls.

The receptor was derived from a woman aged 18-70 years with a cervical HPV16 infection that either progressed to CIN3+ or cleared (not recorded which). This chain uses TRBV2 with TRBJ2-7, with TRBD1 matching over 8 bases. The source material was blood buffy coat. The covered CDR3 bases are TGTGCCAGCAGGGGACAGGAGAGAGGCGAG. As protein: CASRGQERGE. In full, the CDR3 is CASRGQERGEQYF.